The rows below give T cell receptor beta chains drawn from one sample of a study of shared clonotypes between healthy human individuals. Assay: immunoSEQ multiplex PCR; the TCRdb copy retains only in-frame clones and omits some. Seen here are fewer than 3 million clones, less than 95% observed once, and the top ten hold about 0.36%. The source material was naive CD4+ T cells from PBMCs. The source of these receptors is a man aged 18 to 29 in good health. Some clones in this sample may be carry-over from other donors' samples. Each CDR3 is given with its conserved first and last residue. Each record gives: D gene, clone size, J gene, V gene, CDR3 protein, CDR3 DNA. D genes are given only for firm matches. Size is stated for part of the rows, as once, few or many counts, or as a class when the clone is expanded.

d_gene: .
abundance: .
j_gene: TRBJ1-1
v_gene: TRBV5-1
CDR3aa: CASSLGRGLMNTEAFF
CDR3nt: TGCGCCAGCAGCTTGGGTCGGGGTTTGATGAACACTGAAGCTTTCTTT

d_gene: .
abundance: .
j_gene: TRBJ2-2
v_gene: TRBV10-2
CDR3aa: CASSGNRDSGELFF
CDR3nt: TGCGCCAGCAGTGGAAACCGGGATTCCGGGGAGCTGTTTTTT

d_gene: TRBD2
abundance: .
j_gene: TRBJ2-2
v_gene: TRBV28
CDR3aa: CASRRRGGLTGELFF
CDR3nt: TGTGCCAGCAGACGTCGGGGGGGCCTCACCGGGGAGCTGTTTTTT

d_gene: .
abundance: .
j_gene: TRBJ1-1
v_gene: TRBV7-9
CDR3aa: CASSYVREDTEAFF
CDR3nt: TGTGCCAGCAGCTACGTTAGGGAGGACACTGAAGCTTTCTTT

d_gene: .
abundance: .
j_gene: TRBJ1-1
v_gene: TRBV20-1
CDR3aa: CSAVDSRAFF
CDR3nt: TGCAGTGCTGTTGACTCGAGAGCTTTCTTT

d_gene: .
abundance: .
j_gene: TRBJ2-3
v_gene: TRBV9
CDR3aa: CASSSREGGRGTDTQYF
CDR3nt: TGTGCCAGCAGCTCCAGGGAGGGGGGCCGTGGCACAGATACGCAGTATTTT

d_gene: TRBD1
abundance: once
j_gene: TRBJ2-1
v_gene: TRBV5-6
CDR3aa: CASTFWTGETYNEQFF
CDR3nt: TGTGCCAGCACCTTCTGGACAGGCGAAACCTACAATGAGCAGTTCTTC

d_gene: .
abundance: .
j_gene: TRBJ2-7
v_gene: TRBV7-2
CDR3aa: CASSSTQTSTYEQYF
CDR3nt: TGTGCCAGCAGTTCGACCCAAACTTCTACCTACGAGCAGTACTTC

d_gene: .
abundance: .
j_gene: TRBJ2-5
v_gene: TRBV20-1
CDR3aa: CSANKRETQYF
CDR3nt: TGCAGTGCTAATAAACGGGAGACCCAGTACTTC

d_gene: .
abundance: .
j_gene: TRBJ1-1
v_gene: TRBV19
CDR3aa: CAARQQLDTEAFF
CDR3nt: TGTGCCGCCAGGCAGCAGCTTGACACTGAAGCTTTCTTT

d_gene: .
abundance: .
j_gene: TRBJ2-7
v_gene: TRBV28
CDR3aa: CASWGRRGDEQYF
CDR3nt: TGTGCCAGCTGGGGACGGCGAGGGGACGAGCAGTACTTC

d_gene: .
abundance: .
j_gene: TRBJ1-2
v_gene: TRBV6-1
CDR3aa: CASVVTWKAGYTF
CDR3nt: TGTGCCAGCGTCGTGACTTGGAAAGCTGGCTACACCTTC

d_gene: .
abundance: few
j_gene: TRBJ2-5
v_gene: TRBV6-5
CDR3aa: CASGYGTVETQYF
CDR3nt: TGTGCCAGTGGTTACGGGACCGTGGAGACCCAGTACTTC

d_gene: TRBD1
abundance: once
j_gene: TRBJ1-3
v_gene: TRBV28
CDR3aa: CASSLHTGGSSGNTIYF
CDR3nt: TGTGCCAGCAGTCTTCACACAGGGGGCAGCTCTGGAAACACCATATATTTT

d_gene: TRBD2
abundance: .
j_gene: TRBJ2-3
v_gene: TRBV10-3
CDR3aa: CAISGGGGGTDTQYF
CDR3nt: TGTGCCATCAGTGGGGGGGGAGGAGGGACAGATACGCAGTATTTT

d_gene: TRBD2
abundance: .
j_gene: TRBJ2-5
v_gene: TRBV9
CDR3aa: CASSVAAGAGETQYF
CDR3nt: TGTGCCAGCAGCGTAGCTGCGGGAGCGGGGGAGACCCAGTACTTC

d_gene: TRBD2
abundance: .
j_gene: TRBJ2-1
v_gene: TRBV5-1
CDR3aa: CASSEAPGLAARAYNEQFF
CDR3nt: TGCGCCAGCAGCGAGGCTCCGGGACTAGCAGCGAGGGCCTACAATGAGCAGTTCTTC